These 25 T cell receptor beta chains originate from one sample sequenced in a study of CD8+CD57+ T cells in acquired aplastic anemia. The template for TCR beta VDJ and CDR3 sequence profiling was genomic DNA. TCRdb called the reads again in MiXCR, with one record for every CDR3 protein. Of around 180,000 distinct CDR3 sequences listed, around 60% are singletons. Sample: sorted CD4+, CD8+, or CD8+CD57+ T cells (not recorded which) from PBMCs. These receptors originate from a human donor in good health.

This clonotype appeared a few times. The CDR3 spells CASGGGAIYGYTF. The CDR3, as DNA: TGTGCCAGCGGAGGGGGCGCAATCTATGGCTACACCTTC. J is TRBJ1-2 and V is TRBV7-6; 7 bases align to TRBD1. Germline V CDR1 and CDR2: SGHVS, FNYEAQ. The CDR3 covers 13 residues. The trim removed 8 bases at V and 4 bases at J, leaving 7 bases unmatched.

The gene calls are TRBV29-1 and TRBJ2-1, with D perhaps matching TRBD1 (6 bases). CDR1 is SQVTM and CDR2 is ANQGSEA in the germline V gene. The CDR3 covers 13 residues. CDR3 bases: TGCAGTGTGGTGGGTGGGGGCTGGAATGAGCAGTTCTTC. Translation gives CSVVGGGWNEQFF.

The V and J genes are TRBV7-9 and TRBJ2-7; D is perhaps TRBD1 (6 bases). Trimming removed 4 bases from V and 2 bases from J, with 15 bases in between. The germline gives CDR1 SEHNR, CDR2 FQNEAQ (reference sequence). This CDR3 comprises 15 residues. The CDR3 spells CASSSSDRITYEQYF. CDR3 DNA sequence: TGTGCCAGCAGCTCCTCTGACAGGATCACCTACGAGCAGTACTTC.

This clonotype was detected ten times or more. The rearrangement uses TRBV29-1 and TRBJ2-7, with 7 bases lining up with TRBD2. There are 12 residues in the CDR3. Germline CDR1 reads SQVTM; CDR2 reads ANQGSEA. V lost 4 bases and J lost 0; bases outside the gene matches: 0. The CDR3 nucleotides read TGCAGCGTTGGCGGGAGCTCCTACGAGCAGTACTTC. It codes for CSVGGSSYEQYF.

The V call is TRBV29-1, the J call TRBJ1-5; D is perhaps TRBD1 (6 bases). The germline V gene encodes CDR1 SQVTM and CDR2 ANQGSEA. Trimming removed 6 bases at V and 1 base at J, with 13 bases between. The CDR3 consists of 14 residues. In DNA form, the CDR3 reads TGCAGCGTCGCCCAGGGGAACAGCAATCAGCCCCAGCATTTT. Its protein is CSVAQGNSNQPQHF.

The rearrangement links TRBV24-1 to TRBJ2-7, with 12 nucleotides matching TRBD2. The germline V gene encodes CDR1 KGHDR and CDR2 SFDVKD. V shed 4 bases, J shed 2 bases, and the junction held 2 bases outside the gene matches. The CDR3 totals 15 residues. The CDR3 region is CATSDPSGRAYEQYF. The CDR3 DNA reads as TGTGCCACCAGTGACCCTAGCGGGAGGGCCTACGAGCAGTACTTC.

This clonotype showed up just once. V and J are TRBV9 and TRBJ2-3; maybe TRBD2 (6 bases). The V end lost 4 bases, the J end lost 13 bases, and 19 bases lay between the germline ends. Germline loops: CDR1 SGDLS, CDR2 YYNGEE. This CDR3 has 13 residues. The CDR3 DNA reads as TGTGCCAGCAGCTTAGAGGCGGCGGCGGGGAAGTATTTT. Residues: CASSLEAAAGKYF.

The chain combines TRBV20-1 with TRBJ1-5, with a weak D call TRBD1 (5 bases). Germline V lookup: CDR1 DFQATT, CDR2 SNEGSKA (reference sequence). CDR3 length: 12 residues. V was trimmed by 4 bases and J by 4 bases, leaving 8 bases between them. CDR3 amino acids: CSATKGNQPQHF. As DNA, the CDR3 is TGCAGTGCTACCAAGGGGAATCAGCCCCAGCATTTT.

V gene TRBV7-2 combines with J gene TRBJ1-1; 10 nucleotides align to TRBD1. The V gene's germline CDR1 is SGHTA and CDR2 FQGNSA. The trim removed 5 bases at V and 5 bases at J, leaving 5 bases unmatched. The CDR3 extends over 14 amino acids. The CDR3 DNA reads as TGTGCCAGCAGCCAGACAGGGGGCGGGACTGAAGCTTTCTTT. Its translation: CASSQTGGGTEAFF.

The CDR3 nucleotides read TGTGCCAGCAGTTTTTGGGGGAAATCGCCCGGCTACACCTTC. This sequence encodes CASSFWGKSPGYTF. The chain joins TRBV28 to TRBJ1-2; a weak D match, TRBD1 (5 bases). V was pared by 3 bases and J by 8 bases, with 16 bases between. There are 14 residues in the CDR3. Germline loops: CDR1 MDHEN, CDR2 SYDVKM.

With respect to this clonotype: Its ends do not fully match the called genes, so a read error is possible. The V and J genes are TRBV6-4 and TRBJ2-2; D might be TRBD2 (5 bases). Germline CDR1 is MRHNA and CDR2 is SNTAGT. The CDR3 length is 14 residues. The CDR3 protein is CASSQTQNTGEPFF. The CDR3 DNA is TGTGCCAGCTCTCAGACCCAGAACACCGGGGAGCCGTTTTTT.

The V call is TRBV6-5, the J call TRBJ2-1; TRBD1 matches 11 bases. This CDR3 comprises 15 residues. Germline CDR1 is MNHEY and CDR2 is SVGAGI. V shed 5 bases and J 7 bases; nucleotides not matched to a gene: 7. The CDR3 coding sequence is TGTGCCAGCAGTCAGGGACAGGGGGTATTTAATGAGCAGTTCTTC. Translating it yields CASSQGQGVFNEQFF.

The CDR3 protein is CATSPGAVETQYF. The CDR3 region has the DNA TGTGCCACCAGTCCAGGGGCGGTAGAGACCCAGTACTTC. The chain employs TRBV24-1 and TRBJ2-5; possibly TRBD1 for D (6 bases). Trimming cost V 6 bases and J 4 bases, with 11 bases left between them. Per the germline V gene, CDR1 is KGHDR and CDR2 is SFDVKD. CDR3 length: 13 amino acids.

Only one count was recorded for this clonotype. The chain has TRBV12-3 or TRBV12-4 and TRBJ1-2; 10 nucleotides line up with TRBD1. The CDR3 is made up of 13 amino acids. The trim removed 4 bases at V and 6 bases at J, leaving 2 bases unmatched. The CDR3 sequence: CASSSTGGDGYTF. CDR3 nucleotides: TGTGCCAGCAGTTCGACAGGGGGCGATGGCTACACCTTC.

Regarding this clonotype: One junction end does not reproduce the germline sequence, and a read error may be involved. V is TRBV7-2 and J is TRBJ2-5; tentatively, D is TRBD2 (6 bases). The CDR3 is 17 amino acids. Germline values: CDR1 SGHTA, CDR2 FQGNSA. CDR3 protein: CASNQDGTSSNRETQYF. DNA for the CDR3: TGCGCCAGCAACCAAGATGGCACTAGCAGCAATCGGGAGACCCAGTACTTC.

This clonotype was picked up a small number of times. This chain uses TRBV2 with TRBJ2-5; D perhaps matches TRBD2 (6 bases). Germline V gene lookup returns CDR1 SNHLY and CDR2 FYNNEI. This CDR3 comprises 15 residues. V gave up 6 bases and J gave up 5 bases, with 19 bases separating them. The CDR3 nucleotides read TGTGCCAGCAGCGGAGGCGGAGGGGAGATGGAGACCCAGTACTTC. Translated, it gives CASSGGGGEMETQYF.

The chain employs TRBV10-3 and TRBJ2-1; the match to TRBD2 covers 8 bases. With V trimmed by 1 base and J by 5 bases, 10 bases remained unmatched. This CDR3 is built from 17 residues. Germline CDR1 reads ENHRY; CDR2 reads SYGVKD. The CDR3 region has the DNA TGTGCCATCAGTGAGTATCGGGAGGGTTGGGACAACAATGAGCAGTTCTTC. Protein sequence: CAISEYREGWDNNEQFF.

This clonotype has a single count. The V call is TRBV19, the J call TRBJ2-7, with a weak D call TRBD1 (5 bases). V was clipped by 6 bases and J by 5 bases, with 8 bases between them. From germline, CDR1 is LNHDA and CDR2 SQIVND (reference sequence). The CDR3 extends over 11 amino acids. CDR3 DNA: TGTGCCAGTAGCCAGGGTGACGAGCAGTACTTC. This translates into CASSQGDEQYF.

This clonotype was seen many times. This chain links TRBV28 with TRBJ2-7, with D tentatively TRBD1 or TRBD2 (6 bases each). V gave up 5 bases and J gave up 3 bases, with 20 bases separating them. This CDR3 has 16 amino acids. Germline V gives CDR1 MDHEN, CDR2 SYDVKM. This chain's CDR3 is CASSPLETGGFYEQYF. The CDR3 nucleotides are TGTGCCAGCAGTCCCCTGGAGACAGGAGGGTTCTACGAGCAGTACTTC.

V and J are TRBV20-1 and TRBJ2-7, with TRBD1 matching over 7 bases. There are 14 residues in the CDR3. Losses at the gene ends were 4 bases for V and 0 bases for J; bases not matched to a gene: 6. Germline CDR1 DFQATT, CDR2 SNEGSKA (reference sequence). This chain's CDR3 is CSATSRDSSYEQYF. CDR3 bases: TGCAGTGCTACATCCCGGGACAGCTCCTACGAGCAGTACTTC.

The rearrangement links TRBV2 to TRBJ1-5, with 9 nucleotides matching TRBD1. V lost 4 bases to trimming and J lost 0 bases; unmatched junction nucleotides: 10. The CDR3 has 18 amino acids. Per the germline V gene, CDR1 is SNHLY and CDR2 is FYNNEI. The CDR3 sequence is CASSAVGLGQGSNQPQHF. The CDR3 DNA follows: TGTGCCAGCAGTGCGGTCGGGCTGGGACAGGGTAGCAATCAGCCCCAGCATTTT.

The chain uses TRBV7-9 and TRBJ2-5; 10 bases fit TRBD2. Germline trimming cut 0 bases from V and 4 bases from J; bases unmatched to any gene: 14. The CDR3 is made up of 19 amino acids. The germline V gene encodes CDR1 SEHNR and CDR2 FQNEAQ (reference sequence). The chain's CDR3 is CASSLAPLPLAGARETQYF. CDR3 coding DNA: TGTGCCAGCAGCTTAGCGCCGCTACCGCTAGCGGGAGCGCGAGAGACCCAGTACTTC.

This clonotype has just one count. V gene TRBV7-2 combines with J gene TRBJ2-7, with TRBD1 matching 9 bases. The germline CDR1 and CDR2 sequences are SGHTA and FQGNSA. This CDR3 is built from 15 residues. The trim removed 7 bases at V and 12 bases at J, leaving 19 bases unmatched. The CDR3 is CASNQLGTGSRMRYF. The CDR3 DNA reads as TGTGCCAGCAACCAACTGGGGACAGGGAGTAGGATGCGGTACTTC.

The V gene is TRBV2, the J gene TRBJ2-1; D tentatively fits TRBD1 or TRBD2 (5 bases each). This CDR3 has 13 residues. Between the trimmed V and J ends, which lost 5 bases and 4 bases, there was a span of 9 bases. Germline V gene data show CDR1 as SNHLY and CDR2 as FYNNEI. CDR3 protein: CASSYGGYNEQFF. CDR3 nucleotides: TGTGCCAGCAGTTATGGGGGATACAATGAGCAGTTCTTC.

This clonotype is a singleton in its sample. The genes are TRBV29-1 and TRBJ1-1, with D uncertain. V was shortened by 1 base and J by 0 bases, with 12 bases between the two germline ends. The CDR3 runs 15 residues. Looked up from germline, CDR1 is SQVTM and CDR2 is ANQGSEA. DNA of the CDR3: TGCAGCGTTGAAGGCGCAGGTATTATGAACACTGAAGCTTTCTTT. Amino acids: CSVEGAGIMNTEAFF.